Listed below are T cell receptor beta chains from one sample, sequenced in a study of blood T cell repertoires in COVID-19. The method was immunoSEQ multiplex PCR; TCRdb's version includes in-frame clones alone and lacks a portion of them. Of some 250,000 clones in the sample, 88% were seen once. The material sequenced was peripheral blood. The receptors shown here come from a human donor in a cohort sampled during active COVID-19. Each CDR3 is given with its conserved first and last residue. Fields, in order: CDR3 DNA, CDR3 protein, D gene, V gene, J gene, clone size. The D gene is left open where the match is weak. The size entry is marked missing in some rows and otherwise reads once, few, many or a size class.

TGTGCCTGGAGGCTCGGGACAGAAGCTTTCTTT	CAWRLGTEAFF	NA	TRBV30	TRBJ1-1	NA
TGTGCCAGCAGTTCCAAGGGGCGCGTTAATGAAAAACTGTTTTTT	CASSSKGRVNEKLFF	NA	TRBV6-6	TRBJ1-4	NA
TGTGCCATCAGTGAGTCAGGCAGGACAGGTACAACTAATGAAAAACTGTTTTTT	CAISESGRTGTTNEKLFF	TRBD1	TRBV10-3	TRBJ1-4	once
TGTGCCAGCAGCCTCCCAGGGGGGACTAGCGGAGATTTTAGCTCCTACAATGAGCAGTTCTTC	CASSLPGGTSGDFSSYNEQFF	TRBD2	TRBV9	TRBJ2-1	NA
TGTGCCAGTAGTTCGTCTGAGAGCGGATATAGCAATCAGCCCCAGCATTTT	CASSSSESGYSNQPQHF	NA	TRBV19	TRBJ1-5	NA
TGTGCCAGCAGCTTGGCTAGCGGATCCTACGAGCAGTACTTC	CASSLASGSYEQYF	TRBD2	TRBV5-6	TRBJ2-7	NA
TGTGCCAGCAGCTTATTGGGTCGGGAACACGAGCAGTACTTC	CASSLLGREHEQYF	NA	TRBV5-6	TRBJ2-7	NA
TGTGCCAGCAGTACAGGGGTAAATCAGCCCCAGCATTTT	CASSTGVNQPQHF	TRBD1	TRBV6-4	TRBJ1-5	NA
TGTGCCAGCACGGGGGTTGCGAATGAAAAACTGTTTTTT	CASTGVANEKLFF	NA	TRBV6-5	TRBJ1-4	NA
TGCAGTGCTAGTTCAGGACTAGCGGGAGTGAGCGGAGATACGCAGTATTTT	CSASSGLAGVSGDTQYF	TRBD2	TRBV20-1	TRBJ2-3	NA
TGCGCCAGCAGCCATTCACCCCGGGACAGGGTCTCCTACGAGCAGTACTTC	CASSHSPRDRVSYEQYF	TRBD1	TRBV4-1	TRBJ2-7	once
TGTGCCAGCAGCCAGAGCTACGGACAGGACTACGAGCAGTACTTC	CASSQSYGQDYEQYF	TRBD1	TRBV4-2	TRBJ2-7	NA
TGTGCCAGCAGCCCGGGGGACAGCTCCTACGAGCAGTACTTC	CASSPGDSSYEQYF	NA	TRBV6-6	TRBJ2-7	NA
TGTGCCAGCCGCCTCCTGCGGCCGAACACTGAAGCTTTCTTT	CASRLLRPNTEAFF	NA	TRBV6-2/TRBV6-3	TRBJ1-1	NA
TGTGCCAGTAGGCGCCATCCGGGACAGGGGGCATGGTATAGCAATCAGCCCCAGCATTTT	CASRRHPGQGAWYSNQPQHF	TRBD1	TRBV19	TRBJ1-5	NA
TGCGCCAGCAGCCCAAACCTGAGATCACTCTATGGCTACACCTTC	CASSPNLRSLYGYTF	NA	TRBV4-3	TRBJ1-2	NA
TGTGCCAGCAGTTATTCAGCGGGGGGTACAGATACGCAGTATTTT	CASSYSAGGTDTQYF	TRBD2	TRBV6-5	TRBJ2-3	NA
TGTGCCAGTAGTAAGGACAGGGGGCTGAATTCACCCCTCCACTTT	CASSKDRGLNSPLHF	TRBD1	TRBV19	TRBJ1-6	NA
TGTGCCACCAGCAGAGTTGGAGGGACTGGCTACACCTTC	CATSRVGGTGYTF	NA	TRBV15	TRBJ1-2	NA
TGCGCCAGCAGTTCCCCAGGACAGGGGTTTGGCTATGGCTACACCTTC	CASSSPGQGFGYGYTF	TRBD1	TRBV10-2	TRBJ1-2	NA
TGTGCCAGCAGCTTCATACTCCAGGGGGCTCGAGCCTACGAGCAGTACTTC	CASSFILQGARAYEQYF	TRBD1	TRBV7-9	TRBJ2-7	NA
TGTGCCAGCAGTCGGAACAGGGACGACGAGCAGTACTTC	CASSRNRDDEQYF	NA	TRBV28	TRBJ2-7	NA